The following is a T cell receptor beta chain sequence with its context. Its antigen is undetermined. The entry originates in a study of OX40 agonist ivuxolimab in advanced cancers. On the study more broadly: A mean age of roughly 60 years, range roughly 23 to 85, was recorded, and 70% to 85% were male. Points from the study as a whole: Among expanded peripheral T cells, antigen specificity went undetermined.

Blood got drawn at baseline, again on cycle 4 day 1, and then on cycle 7 day 1. The CDR3 spans 14 residues. Germline V lookup: CDR1 SEHNR, CDR2 FQNEAQ (reference sequence). Trimming cost V 5 bases and J 5 bases, with 15 bases left between them. Assay: immunoSEQ multiplex PCR; the TCRdb copy retains only in-frame clones and omits some. The sample lists about 42,000 clones, 90% seen once, with about 6.3% in the top ten. Here the sequenced sample was CD4+ or CD8+ T cells sorted from blood, taken in a trial of the OX40 agonist ivuxolimab. The chain is built from TRBV7-9 and TRBJ2-5; maybe TRBD1 (6 bases). This clonotype was sampled from an adult with an advanced solid tumor such as melanoma, head and neck, liver or kidney cancer. This CDR3 reads CASSPRSRGETQYF. CDR3 coding DNA: TGTGCCAGCAGCCCCCGGTCCAGGGGCGAGACCCAGTACTTC.